This T cell receptor beta chain was identified during a study of blood T cell repertoires in COVID-19. At the level of the study: Samples came from the United States, Italy and Spain, spanning acute and convalescent COVID-19.

In the original workflow: From reference gene primer amplification, estimates of nucleated cell counts were derived. Data came from immunoSEQ multiplex PCR; TCRdb stores just in-frame clones and leaves some out. V and J calls and clone size follow that table, whereas D and trimming were derived from the DNA. This sample has about 190,000 clones; less than 85% occur once, and the top ten carry 3.2%. Participants were aged about 18 to 90 years, lived in some 23 US areas, and enrolled virtually. Symptom resolution, clearance, or two negative PCRs marked donors in Cohort 3 as recovered. This CDR3 has 14 amino acids. Germline lookup yields CDR1 SGHRS and CDR2 YFSETQ. Trimming took 5 bases from V and 2 from J; bases not matched to a gene: 6.

Sequences were obtained from PBMCs or T cells enriched from blood (not recorded which). This clonotype was obtained from a woman under 40 who had recovered from COVID-19. The chain is built from TRBV5-1 and TRBJ2-5, with 7 positions matching TRBD2. In DNA form, the CDR3 reads TGCGCCAGCAGAGAACCGGGACTACAAGAGACCCAGTACTTC. This gives the protein CASREPGLQETQYF.